The clone carrying this T cell receptor (beta chain) was seen a handful of times. The CDR3 has 16 residues. Trimming cost V 4 bases and J 4 bases; bases outside gene matches: 10. Looked up from germline, CDR1 is LGHDT and CDR2 is YNNKEL (reference sequence). The sample is drawn from a study of blood T cell repertoires in COVID-19. About the study: Samples taken during acute and convalescent COVID-19 were collected in the United States, Italy and Spain. From T cells, B-cell-depleted T cells, or PBMCs came the material, which was cDNA or gDNA.

TCRdb's copy holds only in-frame clones and misses some; the assay was immunoSEQ multiplex PCR. The sample records fewer than 200,000 clones, roughly 80% being singletons. The receptor was derived from a man in his 60s with acute or convalescent COVID-19. The chain combines TRBV3-1 (or the pseudogene TRBV3-2) with TRBJ2-1; 7 nucleotides line up with TRBD2. Specimen: peripheral blood. As DNA, the CDR3 is TGTGCCAGCAGCCCCCCTTTGCGGGGGTCTTACAATGAGCAGTTCTTC. Its translation is CASSPPLRGSYNEQFF.